The 20 T cell receptor beta chains listed next were all sequenced from one sample in a study of T cells in Graves' hyperthyroidism and ophthalmopathy (dated by TCRdb to the late 2010s). Libraries were made using multiplex PCR. Sequencer: Illumina HiSeq 2000. Amplification of TCR beta CDR3 regions was carried out from RNA transcripts. The first round of RT-PCR for the TCR CDR3 was performed with the HTBI primer set and the Qiagen OneStep RT-PCR kit. TCRdb reprocessed the public reads (quality trimming at Q25 with fastp, clone calling with MiXCR) and kept in-frame beta chains. Merged by CDR3 protein, the rows form single entries marked with the most common genes and DNA. This sample comprises 20,000 to 30,000 distinct CDR3 sequences, around 40% of them detected only once. The ten biggest clones cover around a tenth of the sample. Sequencing input: blood. The receptor set was obtained from a woman between 25 and 40 years old with Graves' hyperthyroidism.

Many counts were recorded for this clonotype. The chain recombines TRBV5-6 with TRBJ2-1; 10 bases line up with TRBD2. Germline CDR1 and CDR2: SGHDT and YYEEEE. V lost 0 bases and J lost 8; bases outside the gene matches: 5. The CDR3 extends over 15 amino acids. The CDR3: CASSLDSGGWDEQFF. Written as DNA, the CDR3 is TGTGCCAGCAGCTTGGATAGCGGGGGGTGGGATGAGCAGTTCTTC.

This chain's CDR3 is CSVGTGQSYEQYF. Here the CDR3 DNA reads TGCAGCGTTGGCACGGGACAGTCCTACGAGCAGTACTTC. The rearrangement links TRBV29-1 to TRBJ2-7, with TRBD1 matching over 7 bases. In germline, CDR1 is SQVTM, CDR2 ANQGSEA. With 4 bases clipped from V and 1 base from J, the junction kept 4 bases outside the gene matches. CDR3 length equals 13 residues.

This chain joins TRBV7-3 and TRBJ2-7; 12 nucleotides line up with TRBD1. The CDR3 contains 14 residues. Unmatched junction bases numbered 3, after V lost 5 bases and J lost 4 bases. CDR1 and CDR2 from the germline V gene are SGHTA and FQGTGA. CDR3 protein: CASSAGQGAYEQYF. CDR3 sequence (DNA): TGTGCCAGCAGCGCGGGACAGGGGGCTTACGAGCAGTACTTC.

The table lists this clonotype with many counts. The chain carries TRBV28 and TRBJ2-3; D is undetermined. The CDR3 has 12 amino acids. V lost 6 bases, J lost 4 bases, and 8 bases lay in between. Germline-derived CDR1 and CDR2 are MDHEN and SYDVKM. Here the CDR3 DNA reads TGTGCCAGCAGACGAGCAGCAGATACGCAGTATTTT. Translation: CASRRAADTQYF.

This clonotype was detected many times. This chain connects TRBV6-1 to TRBJ2-7, with D tentatively TRBD2 (5 bases). CDR3 size: 12 residues. Deletions cut 2 bases from V and 6 bases from J, with 8 bases between. CDR1 is MNHNS and CDR2 is SASEGT in the germline V gene. In nucleotides, the CDR3 is TGTGCCAGCAGTGAAATCGGAGGCGAGCAGTACTTC. It encodes CASSEIGGEQYF.

The chain recombines TRBV19 with TRBJ2-5; TRBD2 agrees at 7 bases. Germline V gene data show CDR1 as LNHDA and CDR2 as SQIVND (reference sequence). There are 14 residues in the CDR3. V was clipped by 5 bases and J by 4 bases; unmatched bases: 7. The DNA for the CDR3 is TGTGCCAGTAGTGTCGGGACTAACCGAGAGACCCAGTACTTC. It codes for CASSVGTNRETQYF.

This clonotype has a count of ten or more. This could be a read error, since a much larger clone is one nucleotide away. The chain carries TRBV5-1 and TRBJ1-2; maybe TRBD1 (5 bases). The CDR3 spans 14 residues. Germline V gives CDR1 SGHRS, CDR2 YFSETQ. The CDR3 bases are TGCGCCGGCAGCTTGGACCAGGGAACCTATGGCTACACCTTC. Its translation is CAGSLDQGTYGYTF.

The CDR3 DNA reads as TGTGCCAGCAGTGGCCAGGGGTCAGGCATTGAGCAGTTCTTC. Translated: CASSGQGSGIEQFF. This chain joins TRBV6-6 and TRBJ2-1; the D gene is possibly TRBD1 (6 bases). V lost 5 bases, J lost 9 bases, and 17 bases lay in between. From germline, CDR1 is MNHNY and CDR2 SVGAGI (reference sequence). The CDR3 extends over 14 amino acids.

For this clonotype: A much more abundant neighbour one base away suggests this may be a read error. This is likely a read error, given that the CDR3 carries no conserved phenylalanine or tryptophan at its end. The chain joins TRBV27 to TRBJ2-1; 11 positions agree with TRBD1. Germline V gene data show CDR1 as MNHEY and CDR2 as SMNVEV (reference sequence). The CDR3 sequence is 14 residues long. Germline trimming cut 5 bases from V and 9 bases from J; bases unmatched to any gene: 6. The CDR3 DNA is TGTGCCAGCAGTCGTGGACAGGGGGCGGGTGAGCAGTTCTGC. Amino acids: CASSRGQGAGEQFC.

At least ten counts were recorded for this clonotype. The V call is TRBV11-2, the J call TRBJ2-3; the D call may be TRBD1 or TRBD2 (5 bases each). The CDR3 has 15 residues. The ends were cut back, 2 bases at V and 0 bases at J, with 9 bases in the middle. The germline CDR1 and CDR2 sequences are SGHAT and FQNNGV. This chain's CDR3 is CASSLYEGSTDTQYF. CDR3 nucleotide sequence: TGTGCCAGCAGCTTATACGAGGGGAGCACAGATACGCAGTATTTT. The whole variable domain, filled in from reference TRBV11-2 and TRBJ2-3, reads EAGVAQSPRYKIIEKRQSVAFWCNPISGHATLYWYQQILGQGPKLLIQFQNNGVVDDSQLPKDRFSAERLKGVDSTLKIQPAKLEDSAVYLCASSLYEGSTDTQYFGPGTRLTVL.

By its share, this clonotype is medium-sized. The V call is TRBV20-1, the J call TRBJ1-3, with 7 bases that match TRBD1. V lost 3 bases and J lost 2; bases outside the gene matches: 4. CDR3 length equals 14 residues. The V gene's germline CDR1 is DFQATT and CDR2 SNEGSKA (reference sequence). CDR3 bases: TGCAGTGCTAGCTTTACAGGGGCTGGAAACACCATATATTTT. Amino acid sequence: CSASFTGAGNTIYF.

Notes on this clonotype: The CDR3 carries no conserved terminal phenylalanine or tryptophan, so it likely arises from a read error. Because the CDR3's place on the DNA is in doubt, the DNA is left out and the CDR3 is given as listed by TCRdb. The chain has TRBV12-2 and TRBJ1-4; the table's TRBD1 call for D was not verified on the DNA. TRBV12-2 is a known pseudogene. The CDR3 is 15 amino acids in total, end residues counted. CDR3: CAGSWRTGSAEKLFY.

This clonotype was observed many times. Just one base apart from a much larger clone, this may be a read error. The genes are TRBV6-5 and TRBJ1-2, with D perhaps TRBD1 (6 bases). CDR3 length: 13 amino acids. Germline values: CDR1 MNHEY, CDR2 SVGAGI. CDR3 nucleotide sequence: TGTGCCAGCTTCGGACAGCCTAACTATGGCTACGCCTTC. Its translation is CASFGQPNYGYAF.

This chain uses TRBV10-1 with TRBJ2-3; D is perhaps TRBD1 or TRBD2 (5 bases each). V lost 5 bases to trimming and J lost 2 bases, with 11 bases between them. CDR3 length equals 14 residues. CDR1 and CDR2 from the germline V gene are WNHNN and SYGVQD (reference sequence). In nucleotides, the CDR3 is TGCGCCAGCAGTAACGGGGACCTCACAGATACGCAGTATTTT. Translating gives CASSNGDLTDTQYF.

The table lists this clonotype with a count of one. The V gene is TRBV7-8, the J gene TRBJ1-6; 7 bases match TRBD1. This CDR3 region has 14 residues. V shed 5 bases, J shed 9 bases, and the junction held 7 bases outside the gene matches. Per germline, CDR1 SGHVS and CDR2 FQNEAQ. CDR3 loop: CASSKPGGSSPLHF. CDR3 in DNA: TGTGCCAGCAGCAAACCAGGGGGTAGTTCACCCCTCCACTTT. The whole variable domain, remainder taken from reference TRBV7-8 and TRBJ1-6, is GAGVSQSPRYKVAKRGQDVALRCDPISGHVSLFWYQQALGQGPEFLTYFQNEAQLDKSGLPSDRFFAERPEGSVSTLKIQRTQQEDSAVYLCASSKPGGSSPLHFGNGTRLTVT.

The V and J genes are TRBV10-3 and TRBJ1-6; no firm D call. This CDR3 is 14 amino acids long. Germline V gene data show CDR1 as ENHRY and CDR2 as SYGVKD. Trimming cost V 4 bases and J 5 bases, with 9 bases left between them. The CDR3 protein is CAISGTRDNSPLHF. The CDR3 coding sequence is TGTGCCATCAGTGGGACGAGGGATAATTCACCCCTCCACTTT.

Sample share makes this clonotype medium-sized. The chain combines TRBV19 with TRBJ1-2, with 7 positions matching TRBD1. The J segment lost 6 bases and the V segment lost 5 bases, leaving 15 bases of the junction unmatched. The CDR3 runs 16 residues. The germline V gene has CDR1 LNHDA and CDR2 SQIVND (reference sequence). The CDR3 DNA reads as TGTGCCAGTAGTTCTCGGACAGGACAGAGACAGAATGGCTACACCTTC. Translated: CASSSRTGQRQNGYTF.

This clonotype was recorded many times. CDR3 sequence reads: CASSQVPHSKAFF. CDR3 DNA: TGTGCCAGCAGCCAAGTTCCTCACAGCAAAGCTTTCTTT. The chain is built from TRBV14 and TRBJ1-1, with D unclear. Germline loops: CDR1 SGHDN, CDR2 FVKESK. The CDR3 spans 13 residues. V gave up 1 base and J gave up 9 bases, with 12 bases separating them.

By proportion, this clonotype is medium-sized. This rearrangement joins TRBV2 to TRBJ1-4; the D gene is possibly TRBD1 (5 bases). CDR1 and CDR2 (germline): SNHLY, FYNNEI. With 3 bases removed from V and 8 bases from J, the gap between germline ends came to 16 bases. CDR3 length: 15 residues. In nucleotides, the CDR3 is TGTGCCAGCAGTGACTCAGGGCTCCCGGGAGAAAAACTGTTTTTT. This sequence encodes CASSDSGLPGEKLFF. The entire variable domain, with the rest obtained from reference TRBV2 and TRBJ1-4, is as follows: EPEVTQTPSHQVTQMGQEVILRCVPISNHLYFYWYRQILGQKVEFLVSFYNNEISEKSEIFDDQFSVERPDGSNFTLKIRSTKLEDSAMYFCASSDSGLPGEKLFFGSGTQLSVL.

Ten or more counts support this clonotype. J is TRBJ2-7 and V is TRBV12-3 or TRBV12-4; D may be TRBD1 or TRBD2 (5 bases each). This CDR3 region has 15 residues. With 3 bases removed from V and 6 bases from J, the gap between germline ends came to 18 bases. The CDR3, as DNA: TGTGCCAGCAGTTTGAGGCAGGGAGTCTTAGGCGAGCAGTACTTC. Protein product: CASSLRQGVLGEQYF.